A single sample is the source of the 32 T cell receptor beta chains below, sequenced in a study of shared clonotypes between healthy human individuals. The data were produced by immunoSEQ multiplex PCR, yet TCRdb's version contains in-frame clones alone and is incomplete. The sample lists about 1,800,000 clones, roughly 94% occurring once. Positive CCR7 selection of CD45RO-negative cells yielded the naive CD8 cells, and terminally differentiated effector memory CD45RA+ cells were excluded. Specimen: naive CD8+ T cells sorted from blood. These TCRs come from a man aged 18 to 29 in good health.

The CDR3 DNA follows: TGTGCCAGCAGTTTATGGGAGGGAGGTTCAGATACGCAGTATTTT. It yields the protein CASSLWEGGSDTQYF. The V and J genes are TRBV27 and TRBJ2-3; TRBD2 agrees at 7 bases. This CDR3 has 15 residues. Germline CDR1 and CDR2: MNHEY and SMNVEV (reference sequence). V trimming: 1 base; J trimming: 4 bases; junction bases outside the gene matches: 5.

The chain is built from TRBV7-9 and TRBJ2-1; 10 bases align to TRBD2. The CDR3 consists of 19 residues. Germline values: CDR1 SEHNR, CDR2 FQNEAQ (reference sequence). Germline trimming cut 2 bases from V and 0 bases from J; bases unmatched to any gene: 10. CDR3 DNA: TGTGCCAGCAGCTTAACGGTAGCGGGGGGTAGAAGCTCCTACAATGAGCAGTTCTTC. Amino acid sequence: CASSLTVAGGRSSYNEQFF.

The chain joins TRBV30 to TRBJ1-6; D not certain. Trimming shortened V by 1 base and J by 8 bases, and 9 bases separated the two germline ends. In germline, CDR1 is GTSNPN, CDR2 SVGIG (reference sequence). The CDR3 length is 13 residues. For the CDR3, the DNA is TGTGCCTGGAGTGCCGGTACCGATTCACCCCTCCACTTT. Residues: CAWSAGTDSPLHF.

V gene TRBV21-1 combines with J gene TRBJ2-4; TRBD2, the table's D call, was not compared with the DNA. TRBV21-1 is annotated as a pseudogene. The CDR3 contains 16 residues. The chain's CDR3 is CASSKVPGFSKNIQYF. The CDR3 region has the DNA TGTGCCAGCAGCAAAGTCCCGGGTTTTAGTAAAAACATTCAGTACTTC.

The chain carries TRBV19 and TRBJ2-7; tentative D call: TRBD2 (6 bases). The CDR3 runs to 13 residues. V dropped 6 bases and J dropped 1 base, with 10 bases sitting between them. In germline, CDR1 is LNHDA, CDR2 SQIVND (reference sequence). CDR3 region: CASSGRQSYEQYF. The CDR3 DNA follows: TGTGCCAGTAGCGGGAGACAATCCTACGAGCAGTACTTC.

A single count supports this clone. The chain uses TRBV9 and TRBJ2-2; TRBD1 might be the D (5 bases). The CDR3 covers 16 residues. Trimming removed 3 bases from V and 4 bases from J, with 16 bases in between. Germline CDR1 SGDLS, CDR2 YYNGEE. CDR3 loop: CASSGVGAWGTGELFF. The DNA of the CDR3 is TGTGCCAGCAGCGGCGTTGGGGCGTGGGGCACCGGGGAGCTGTTTTTT.

The chain combines TRBV6-1 with TRBJ2-7; TRBD1 aligns across 9 bases. The CDR3 runs 12 residues. V lost 10 bases, J lost 4 bases, and 5 bases stayed unmatched. Germline V gene data show CDR1 as MNHNS and CDR2 as SASEGT. The CDR3 DNA reads as TGTGCCATACCGGACAGGGGTTACGAGCAGTACTTC. This sequence encodes CAIPDRGYEQYF.

The chain uses TRBV11-2 and TRBJ1-1; 11 bases fit TRBD1. The ends lost 2 bases at V and 3 bases at J; junction bases unmatched: 5. The CDR3 has 16 amino acids. Germline CDR1 SGHAT, CDR2 FQNNGV. In nucleotides, the CDR3 is TGTGCCAGCAGCTTAAGGACAGGGGGCAGGTACACTGAAGCTTTCTTT. It translates to CASSLRTGGRYTEAFF. The variable domain in full, with the rest retrieved from reference TRBV11-2 and TRBJ1-1, is EAGVAQSPRYKIIEKRQSVAFWCNPISGHATLYWYQQILGQGPKLLIQFQNNGVVDDSQLPKDRFSAERLKGVDSTLKIQPAKLEDSAVYLCASSLRTGGRYTEAFFGQGTRLTVV.

The genes are TRBV11-2 and TRBJ2-5; D call uncertain. V gave up 2 bases and J gave up 3 bases, with 19 bases separating them. The germline V gene encodes CDR1 SGHAT and CDR2 FQNNGV. CDR3 length: 17 amino acids. The CDR3 is CASSLPDSWAGEETQYF. The CDR3 nucleotides read TGTGCCAGCAGCTTACCCGACTCGTGGGCCGGAGAAGAGACCCAGTACTTC.

The V gene is TRBV28, the J gene TRBJ1-2; D remains unclear. Trimming removed 5 bases at V and 2 bases at J, with 18 bases between. The CDR3 loop spans 16 amino acids. Germline-derived CDR1 and CDR2 are MDHEN and SYDVKM. The DNA of the CDR3 is TGTGCCAGCAGTAGCCGACTGTTAGACGGCAACTATGGCTACACCTTC. Its protein is CASSSRLLDGNYGYTF.

The chain combines TRBV27 with TRBJ2-5; 11 bases are shared with TRBD2. V lost 5 bases, J lost 1 base, and 12 bases stayed unmatched. CDR3 size: 18 residues. The germline CDR1 and CDR2 sequences are MNHEY and SMNVEV (reference sequence). CDR3 amino acids: CASSPLWGGLAAQETQYF. DNA for the CDR3: TGTGCCAGCAGTCCCCTGTGGGGGGGACTAGCGGCCCAAGAGACCCAGTACTTC.

This clone was observed a single time. The chain employs TRBV5-1 and TRBJ2-4; 7 bases are a match to TRBD2. The CDR3 consists of 17 residues. In germline, CDR1 is SGHRS, CDR2 YFSETQ. The V gene end was trimmed by 4 bases and the J gene end by 0 bases; junction bases not matched to a gene: 10. The CDR3 DNA is TGCGCCAGCAGCCCTAGTTTTGTAGCGGGAGCCAAAAACATTCAGTACTTC. Translation gives CASSPSFVAGAKNIQYF.

Of note for this clone: Additional DNA sequences in this sample encode the identical CDR3. The chain carries TRBV7-9 and TRBJ2-7; no reliable D call. Germline values: CDR1 SEHNR, CDR2 FQNEAQ (reference sequence). This CDR3 has 13 amino acids. Between the trimmed V and J ends, which lost 1 base and 3 bases, there was a span of 7 bases. As DNA, the CDR3 is TGTGCCAGCAGCTTAGGTTCGGTCTACGAGCAGTACTTC. It yields the protein CASSLGSVYEQYF.

The V gene is TRBV30, the J gene TRBJ2-7; 10 bases are shared with TRBD2. The CDR3 loop spans 17 amino acids. The V gene end was trimmed by 3 bases and the J gene end by 1 base; junction bases not matched to a gene: 12. The germline CDR1 and CDR2 sequences are GTSNPN and SVGIG (reference sequence). Here the CDR3 DNA reads TGTGCCTGGAGCGGTGCTAGCGGGGGCCCTAGGTCCTACGAGCAGTACTTC. Its protein product is CAWSGASGGPRSYEQYF.

Details on this clone: Sequence at one end of the junction differs from germline and may be a read error. The chain links TRBV7-7 to TRBJ1-1; 7 positions agree with TRBD1. Germline CDR1 and CDR2: SSHAT and FNYEAQ (reference sequence). The CDR3 length is 13 residues. CDR3 sequence: CASSLYRGSEAFF. The CDR3 bases are TGTGCTAGCAGCTTATACAGGGGTTCTGAAGCTTTCTTT. Using reference TRBV7-7 and TRBJ1-1 for the parts outside the CDR3, the full variable domain is GAGVSQSPRYKVTKRGQDVTLRCDPISSHATLYWYQQALGQGPEFLTYFNYEAQPDKSGLPSDRFSAERPEGSISTLTIQRTEQRDSAMYRCASSLYRGSEAFFGQGTRLTVV.

The V gene is TRBV7-6, the J gene TRBJ2-2; D is possibly TRBD1 (6 bases). Between the trimmed V and J ends, which lost 6 bases and 2 bases, there was a span of 19 bases. The CDR3 totals 17 residues. The germline V gene encodes CDR1 SGHVS and CDR2 FNYEAQ. CDR3 nucleotides: TGTGCCAGCAGTAACATTGAGTCAGGGGTAAACACCGGGGAGCTGTTTTTT. The encoded protein is CASSNIESGVNTGELFF. The full variable domain, in which reference TRBV7-6 and TRBJ2-2 provide the parts outside the CDR3, is GAGVSQSPRYKVTKRGQDVALRCDPISGHVSLYWYRQALGQGPEFLTYFNYEAQQDKSGLPNDRFSAERPEGSISTLTIQRTEQRDSAMYRCASSNIESGVNTGELFFGEGSRLTVL.

This chain joins TRBV2 and TRBJ2-5; D is perhaps TRBD2 (6 bases). With 6 bases removed from V and 5 bases from J, the gap between germline ends came to 16 bases. Germline V gives CDR1 SNHLY, CDR2 FYNNEI. CDR3 length: 14 amino acids. The CDR3 loop reads CASREFPGRETQYF. CDR3 DNA: TGTGCCAGCAGGGAATTCCCAGGGAGGGAGACCCAGTACTTC.

The table lists this clone with a count of one. The chain carries TRBV10-1 and TRBJ2-3; no clear D. V was shortened by 5 bases and J by 0 bases, with 6 bases between the two germline ends. CDR1 and CDR2 from the germline V gene are WNHNN and SYGVQD (reference sequence). CDR3 length: 13 amino acids. CDR3: CASSRKSTDTQYF. The CDR3, as DNA: TGCGCCAGCAGTCGGAAAAGCACAGATACGCAGTATTTT.

V is TRBV25-1 and J is TRBJ2-3; 9 bases line up with TRBD2. Germline values: CDR1 MGHDK, CDR2 SYGVNS. The ends lost 3 bases at V and 1 base at J; junction bases unmatched: 5. The CDR3 has 16 residues. Here the CDR3 DNA reads TGTGCCAGCAGTGATGCTAGCGGGGTCCGCACAGATACGCAGTATTTT. This sequence encodes CASSDASGVRTDTQYF.

The chain joins TRBV11-2 to TRBJ2-3; the D call may be TRBD1 or TRBD2 (5 bases each). Trimming stripped 3 bases from V and 2 bases from J, with 12 bases between. The germline V gene encodes CDR1 SGHAT and CDR2 FQNNGV. This CDR3 is 15 amino acids long. The CDR3 region has the DNA TGTGCCAGCAGCTTCCGGGACCTTAACACAGATACGCAGTATTTT. It specifies CASSFRDLNTDTQYF. Full variable domain (rest looked up from reference TRBV11-2 and TRBJ2-3): EAGVAQSPRYKIIEKRQSVAFWCNPISGHATLYWYQQILGQGPKLLIQFQNNGVVDDSQLPKDRFSAERLKGVDSTLKIQPAKLEDSAVYLCASSFRDLNTDTQYFGPGTRLTVL.

This clone was counted once. V is TRBV2 and J is TRBJ2-6; D is possibly TRBD2 (6 bases). CDR1 and CDR2 (germline): SNHLY, FYNNEI. The CDR3 has 12 residues. Trimming took 9 bases from V and 9 from J, leaving 12 bases between them. In DNA, the CDR3 is TGTGCCAGAGGAGGGGCCAACAACGTCCTGACTTTC. Its protein product is CARGGANNVLTF.

The CDR3 DNA follows: TGTGCCTGGAGTACCGGGACAGGCCTCTACGAGCAGTACTTC. This sequence encodes CAWSTGTGLYEQYF. The gene calls are TRBV30 and TRBJ2-7; 8 nucleotides agree with TRBD1. V was pared by 2 bases and J by 3 bases, with 6 bases of the junction left unmatched. Germline values: CDR1 GTSNPN, CDR2 SVGIG (reference sequence). The CDR3 sequence is 14 residues long.

With regard to this clone: The sample carries other DNA sequences with the same CDR3. The chain joins TRBV28 to TRBJ2-7; D is unclear. V dropped 9 bases and J dropped 4 bases, with 7 bases sitting between them. Germline CDR1 reads MDHEN; CDR2 reads SYDVKM. This CDR3 has 10 residues. The CDR3 region has the DNA TGTGCCAGTTCGGGTTACGAGCAGTACTTC. This sequence encodes CASSGYEQYF.

The gene calls are TRBV9 and TRBJ2-7, with D possibly called TRBD1 or TRBD2 (6 bases each). Per germline, CDR1 SGDLS and CDR2 YYNGEE. The CDR3 has 15 residues. Deletions cut 0 bases from V and 0 bases from J, with 10 bases between. The CDR3, as DNA: TGTGCCAGCAGCGTAGAAGGGGGACTCTCCTACGAGCAGTACTTC. Amino acids: CASSVEGGLSYEQYF.

The chain uses TRBV27 and TRBJ2-2; D perhaps matches TRBD1 (5 bases). This CDR3 is built from 15 residues. Germline V gene data show CDR1 as MNHEY and CDR2 as SMNVEV (reference sequence). V was trimmed by 5 bases and J by 3 bases, leaving 13 bases between them. This CDR3 reads CASSDLDRDTGELFF. The CDR3 region has the DNA TGTGCCAGCAGTGACCTTGACAGAGACACCGGGGAGCTGTTTTTT.

This chain links TRBV19 with TRBJ1-6; D might be TRBD1 (5 bases). In germline, CDR1 is LNHDA, CDR2 SQIVND (reference sequence). Trimming took 5 bases from V and 7 from J, leaving 12 bases between them. This CDR3 has 14 residues. The CDR3 here is CASSPLGDNSPLHF. CDR3 DNA sequence: TGTGCCAGTAGTCCTCTGGGGGACAATTCACCCCTCCACTTT.

The chain recombines TRBV29-1 with TRBJ1-2; D call uncertain. Trimming pared 5 bases from V and 1 base from J, leaving 11 bases between. Looked up from germline, CDR1 is SQVTM and CDR2 is ANQGSEA. The CDR3 sequence is 13 residues long. This chain's CDR3 is CSVPWPDNYGYTF. The CDR3 nucleotides are TGCAGCGTTCCGTGGCCCGATAACTATGGCTACACCTTC.

CDR3 loop: CASSLHSNGGLTDTQYF. CDR3 DNA: TGTGCCAGCAGCCTCCATTCTAACGGGGGCTTAACAGATACGCAGTATTTT. This chain connects TRBV7-9 to TRBJ2-3; D is tentatively TRBD1 or TRBD2 (6 bases each). V lost 5 bases to trimming and J lost 3 bases, with 21 bases between them. The CDR3 runs to 17 residues. CDR1 SEHNR and CDR2 FQNEAQ come from the germline V gene (reference sequence).

The CDR3 protein is CASSSGVSPLHF. DNA for the CDR3: TGTGCCAGCAGCTCGGGGGTTTCACCCCTCCACTTT. V and J are TRBV9 and TRBJ1-6, with TRBD1 as a possible D gene (5 bases). Germline loops: CDR1 SGDLS, CDR2 YYNGEE. This CDR3 contains 12 residues. With 4 bases removed from V and 9 bases from J, the gap between germline ends came to 8 bases.

The chain has TRBV6-5 and TRBJ2-7, with D perhaps TRBD1 (6 bases). The V gene's germline CDR1 is MNHEY and CDR2 SVGAGI. CDR3 length: 14 residues. V lost 5 bases to trimming and J lost 2 bases, with 13 bases between them. The CDR3 sequence is CASSDLGQPYEQYF. CDR3 DNA: TGTGCCAGCAGTGACCTAGGACAGCCCTACGAGCAGTACTTC.

DNA of the CDR3: TGTGCCAGCAGCTTGGACAGTCTCCTAGCCAAAAACATTCAGTACTTC. Residues: CASSLDSLLAKNIQYF. The V and J genes are TRBV5-6 and TRBJ2-4; D ambiguous. Trimming left V 0 bases short and J 0 bases short, with 10 bases between. This CDR3 has 16 amino acids. The germline gives CDR1 SGHDT, CDR2 YYEEEE.

This chain uses TRBV19 with TRBJ1-1; D remains unclear. Trimming took off 2 bases at V and 8 bases at J, with 18 bases between the two ends. Germline V gene data show CDR1 as LNHDA and CDR2 as SQIVND (reference sequence). The CDR3 consists of 15 residues. The CDR3 protein is CASSIYSLTTTEAFF. CDR3 in DNA: TGTGCCAGTAGTATATACAGTCTTACTACGACGGAAGCTTTCTTT.